This is a list of T cell receptor beta chains from one sample in a study of technical replicates of blood from a handful of donors. Sequenced by immunoSEQ multiplex PCR; TCRdb stores in-frame clones only, minus some. This sample has tens of thousands of clones; roughly 92% occur once, and the top ten carry over 0.3%. Material: T cells isolated from PBMCs. These receptors were collected from a human donor in good health. The CDR3 runs from the conserved cysteine through the conserved F or W.

v_call: TRBV2
j_call: TRBJ2-5
cdr3_aa: CASSLPGGYETQYF

v_call: TRBV9
j_call: TRBJ2-6
cdr3_aa: CASTSTGLAGANVLTF

v_call: TRBV5-1
j_call: TRBJ2-2
cdr3_aa: CASSFTSGLNTGELFF

v_call: TRBV5-1
j_call: TRBJ2-7
cdr3_aa: CASSLEAGQSYEQYF

v_call: TRBV7-9
j_call: TRBJ2-1
cdr3_aa: CASSPQGQGQFF

v_call: TRBV29-1
j_call: TRBJ1-3
cdr3_aa: CSVVRFGGVGNTIYF

v_call: TRBV9
j_call: TRBJ2-2
cdr3_aa: CASSESLRELFF

v_call: TRBV5-4
j_call: TRBJ2-1
cdr3_aa: CASSSTEYNEQFF

v_call: TRBV2
j_call: TRBJ1-5
cdr3_aa: CASSEATGDQPQHF

v_call: TRBV9
j_call: TRBJ1-2
cdr3_aa: CASSVASGTGTGYGYTF

v_call: TRBV7-8
j_call: TRBJ1-1
cdr3_aa: CASSLAPDTEAFF

v_call: TRBV5-5
j_call: TRBJ2-2
cdr3_aa: CASSLSPTVYTGELFF

v_call: TRBV7-9
j_call: TRBJ1-1
cdr3_aa: CASSLLTGMNTEAFF

v_call: TRBV7-3
j_call: TRBJ2-1
cdr3_aa: CASSFSGSHNEQFF

v_call: TRBV19
j_call: TRBJ1-5
cdr3_aa: CASSDRVHQPQHF

v_call: TRBV10-3
j_call: TRBJ2-2
cdr3_aa: CAINRDRENTGELFF

v_call: TRBV9
j_call: TRBJ2-7
cdr3_aa: CASSVGGPSYEQYF

v_call: TRBV5-4
j_call: TRBJ2-2
cdr3_aa: CASSWGSGLSTGELFF

v_call: TRBV28
j_call: TRBJ1-2
cdr3_aa: CATNAQGDYGYTF

v_call: TRBV7-2
j_call: TRBJ1-3
cdr3_aa: CASSLEGVGNTIYF

v_call: TRBV9
j_call: TRBJ1-5
cdr3_aa: CASSVTGVGNQPQHF

v_call: TRBV27
j_call: TRBJ2-1
cdr3_aa: CASSPLAGSSYNEQFF

v_call: TRBV11-2
j_call: TRBJ2-5
cdr3_aa: CASSFSGEETQYF

v_call: TRBV18
j_call: TRBJ2-2
cdr3_aa: CASSPLLTRQGSTGELFF

v_call: TRBV19
j_call: TRBJ1-5
cdr3_aa: CASSMERVWQPQHF